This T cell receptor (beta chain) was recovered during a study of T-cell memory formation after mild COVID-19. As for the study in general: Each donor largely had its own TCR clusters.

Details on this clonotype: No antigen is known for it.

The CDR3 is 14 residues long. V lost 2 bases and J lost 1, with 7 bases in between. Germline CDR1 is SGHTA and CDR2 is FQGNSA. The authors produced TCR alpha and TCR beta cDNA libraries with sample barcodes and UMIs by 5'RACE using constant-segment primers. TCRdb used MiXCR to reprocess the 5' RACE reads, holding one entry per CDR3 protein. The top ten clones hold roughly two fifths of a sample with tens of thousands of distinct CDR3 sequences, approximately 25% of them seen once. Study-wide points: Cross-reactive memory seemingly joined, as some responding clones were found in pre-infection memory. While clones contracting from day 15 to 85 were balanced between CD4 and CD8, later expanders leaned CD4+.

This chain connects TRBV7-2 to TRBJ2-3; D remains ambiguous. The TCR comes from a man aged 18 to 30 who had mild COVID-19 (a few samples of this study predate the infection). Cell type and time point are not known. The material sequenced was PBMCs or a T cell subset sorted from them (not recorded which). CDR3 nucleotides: TGTGCCAGCAGCTTACCATTTGGCACAGATACGCAGTATTTT. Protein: CASSLPFGTDTQYF.